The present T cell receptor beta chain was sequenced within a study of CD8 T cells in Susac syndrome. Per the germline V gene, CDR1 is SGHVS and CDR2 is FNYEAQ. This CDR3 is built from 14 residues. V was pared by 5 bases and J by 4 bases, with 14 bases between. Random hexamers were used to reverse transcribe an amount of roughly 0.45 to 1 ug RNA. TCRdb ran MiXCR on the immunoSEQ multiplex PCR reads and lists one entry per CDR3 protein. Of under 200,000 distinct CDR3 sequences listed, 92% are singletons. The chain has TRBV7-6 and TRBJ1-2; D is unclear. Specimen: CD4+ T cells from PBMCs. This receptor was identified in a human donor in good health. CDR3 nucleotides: TGTGCCAGCAGCCGAGAGCCCACGGGCTATGGCTACACCTTC. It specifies CASSREPTGYGYTF.